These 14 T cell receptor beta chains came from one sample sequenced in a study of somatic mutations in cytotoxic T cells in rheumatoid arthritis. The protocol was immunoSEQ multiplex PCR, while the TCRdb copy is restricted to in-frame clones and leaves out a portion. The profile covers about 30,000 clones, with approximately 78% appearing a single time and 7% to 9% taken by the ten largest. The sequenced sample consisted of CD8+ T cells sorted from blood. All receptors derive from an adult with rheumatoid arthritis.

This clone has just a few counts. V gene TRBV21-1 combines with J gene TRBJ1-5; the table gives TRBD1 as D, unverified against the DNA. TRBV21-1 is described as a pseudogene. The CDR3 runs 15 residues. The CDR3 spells CASSHGGPQPIPQHF. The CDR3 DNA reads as TGTGCCAGCTCCCATGGTGGGCCACAGCCGATTCCCCAGCATTTT.

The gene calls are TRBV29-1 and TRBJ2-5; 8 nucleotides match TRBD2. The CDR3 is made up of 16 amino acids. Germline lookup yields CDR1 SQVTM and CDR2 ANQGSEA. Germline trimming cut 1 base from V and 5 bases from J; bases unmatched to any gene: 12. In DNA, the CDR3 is TGCAGCGTTGAAGGTTCAGGGACTAGGGGCTTTGAGACCCAGTACTTC. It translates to CSVEGSGTRGFETQYF.

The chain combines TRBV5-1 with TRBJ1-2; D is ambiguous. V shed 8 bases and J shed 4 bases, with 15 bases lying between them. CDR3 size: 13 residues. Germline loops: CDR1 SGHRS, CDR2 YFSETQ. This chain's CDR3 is CASRWEGIYGYTF. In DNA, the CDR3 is TGCGCCAGTAGATGGGAAGGGATCTATGGCTACACCTTC.

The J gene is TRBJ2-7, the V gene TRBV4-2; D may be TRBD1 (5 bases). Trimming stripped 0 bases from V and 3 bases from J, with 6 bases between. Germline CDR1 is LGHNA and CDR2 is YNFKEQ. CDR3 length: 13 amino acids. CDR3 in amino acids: CASSQEGHYEQYF. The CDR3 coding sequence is TGTGCCAGCAGCCAAGAAGGACACTACGAGCAGTACTTC.

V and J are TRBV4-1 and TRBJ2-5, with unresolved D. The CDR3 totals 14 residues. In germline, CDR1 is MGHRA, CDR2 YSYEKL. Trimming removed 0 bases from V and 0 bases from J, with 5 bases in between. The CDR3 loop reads CASSQDRDQETQYF. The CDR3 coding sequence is TGCGCCAGCAGCCAAGATCGGGACCAAGAGACCCAGTACTTC.

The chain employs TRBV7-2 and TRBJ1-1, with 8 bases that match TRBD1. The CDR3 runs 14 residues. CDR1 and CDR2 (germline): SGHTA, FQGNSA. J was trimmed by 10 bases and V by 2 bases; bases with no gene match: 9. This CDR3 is CASSLPGTGEGAFF. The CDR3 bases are TGTGCCAGCAGCTTACCTGGGACAGGCGAAGGAGCTTTCTTT.

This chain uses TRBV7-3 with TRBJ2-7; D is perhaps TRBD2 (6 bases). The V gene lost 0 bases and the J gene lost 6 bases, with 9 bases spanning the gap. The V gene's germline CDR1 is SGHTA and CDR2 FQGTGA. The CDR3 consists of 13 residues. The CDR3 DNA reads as TGTGCCAGCAGCTTAACGTTCGGGGGCGAGCAGTACTTC. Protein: CASSLTFGGEQYF.

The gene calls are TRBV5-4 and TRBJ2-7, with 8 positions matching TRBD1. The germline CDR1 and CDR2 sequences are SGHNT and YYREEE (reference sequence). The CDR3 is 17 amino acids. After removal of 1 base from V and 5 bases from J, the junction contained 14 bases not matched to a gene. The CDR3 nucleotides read TGTGCCAGCAGCTTGATAGGCCAGGGGGCCAGCAAGAACGAGCAGTACTTC. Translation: CASSLIGQGASKNEQYF.

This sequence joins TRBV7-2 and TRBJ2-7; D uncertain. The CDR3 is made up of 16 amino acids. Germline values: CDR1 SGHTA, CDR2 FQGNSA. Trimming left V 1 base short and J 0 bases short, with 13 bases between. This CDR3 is CASSLDAGGSSYEQYF. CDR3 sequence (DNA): TGTGCCAGCAGCTTAGATGCTGGCGGAAGCTCCTACGAGCAGTACTTC.

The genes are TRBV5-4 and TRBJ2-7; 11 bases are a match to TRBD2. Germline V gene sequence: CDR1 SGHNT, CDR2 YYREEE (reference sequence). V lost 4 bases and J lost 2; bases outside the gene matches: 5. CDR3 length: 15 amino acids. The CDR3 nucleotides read TGTGCCAGCAGCGATGGGACTAGCGGACCCTACGAGCAGTACTTC. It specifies CASSDGTSGPYEQYF.

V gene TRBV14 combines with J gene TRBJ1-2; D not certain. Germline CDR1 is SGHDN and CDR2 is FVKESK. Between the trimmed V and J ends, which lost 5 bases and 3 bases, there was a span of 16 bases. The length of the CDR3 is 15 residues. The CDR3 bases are TGTGCCAGCAGCTCTCCTGGGCAGACCTACTATGGCTACACCTTC. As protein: CASSSPGQTYYGYTF.

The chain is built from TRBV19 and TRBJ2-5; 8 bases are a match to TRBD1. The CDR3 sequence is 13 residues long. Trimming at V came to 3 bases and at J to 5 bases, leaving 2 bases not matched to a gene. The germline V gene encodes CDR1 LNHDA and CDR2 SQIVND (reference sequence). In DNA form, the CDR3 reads TGTGCCAGTAGTATTACAGGGGGGGAGACCCAGTACTTC. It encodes CASSITGGETQYF.

In nucleotides, the CDR3 is TGTGCCAGTAGTCCTTGGACAGGGCCTAATGAAAAACTGTTTTTT. As protein: CASSPWTGPNEKLFF. V is TRBV19 and J is TRBJ1-4; 8 positions match TRBD1. The ends lost 5 bases at V and 3 bases at J; junction bases unmatched: 5. The V gene's germline CDR1 is LNHDA and CDR2 SQIVND (reference sequence). The CDR3 loop spans 15 amino acids.

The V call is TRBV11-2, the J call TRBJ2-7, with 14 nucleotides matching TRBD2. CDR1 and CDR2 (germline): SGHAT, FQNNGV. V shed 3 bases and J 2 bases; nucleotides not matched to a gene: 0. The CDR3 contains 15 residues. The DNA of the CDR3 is TGTGCCAGCAGCTTGACTAGCGGGAGGGCCTACGAGCAGTACTTC. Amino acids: CASSLTSGRAYEQYF.